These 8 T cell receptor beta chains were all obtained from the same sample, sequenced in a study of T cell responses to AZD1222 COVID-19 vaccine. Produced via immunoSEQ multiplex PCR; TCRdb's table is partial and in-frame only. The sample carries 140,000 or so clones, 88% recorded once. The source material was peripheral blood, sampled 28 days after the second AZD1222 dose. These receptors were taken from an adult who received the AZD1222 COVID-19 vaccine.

The CDR3 region has the DNA TGTGCCAGCAGCTTCCCGGGCACAGATACGCAGTATTTT. It encodes CASSFPGTDTQYF. This chain links TRBV11-3 with TRBJ2-3, with D unclear. V lost 3 bases and J 1 base, leaving 5 bases between the germline ends. Germline loops: CDR1 SGHNT, CDR2 YENEEA. The CDR3 covers 13 residues.

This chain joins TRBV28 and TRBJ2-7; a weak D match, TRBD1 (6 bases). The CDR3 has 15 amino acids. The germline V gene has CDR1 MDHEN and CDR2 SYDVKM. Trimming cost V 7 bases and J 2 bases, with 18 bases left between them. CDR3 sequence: CASTGPETGTYEQYF. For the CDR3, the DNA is TGTGCCAGCACCGGCCCTGAGACAGGTACCTACGAGCAGTACTTC. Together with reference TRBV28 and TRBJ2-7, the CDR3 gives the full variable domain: DVKVTQSSRYLVKRTGEKVFLECVQDMDHENMFWYRQDPGLGLRLIYFSYDVKMKEKGDIPEGYSVSREKKERFSLILESASTNQTSMYLCASTGPETGTYEQYFGPGTRLTVT.

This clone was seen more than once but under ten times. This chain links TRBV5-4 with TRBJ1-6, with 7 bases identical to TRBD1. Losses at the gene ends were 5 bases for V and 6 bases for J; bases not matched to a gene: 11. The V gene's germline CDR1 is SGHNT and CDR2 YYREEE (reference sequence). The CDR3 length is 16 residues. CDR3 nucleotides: TGTGCCAGCAGACCCGGGTCAGGGGGGACTAATTCACCCCTCCACTTT. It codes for CASRPGSGGTNSPLHF. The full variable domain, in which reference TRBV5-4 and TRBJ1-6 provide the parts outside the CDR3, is ETGVTQSPTHLIKTRGQQVTLRCSSQSGHNTVSWYQQALGQGPQFIFQYYREEENGRGNFPPRFSGLQFPNYSSELNVNALELDDSALYLCASRPGSGGTNSPLHFGNGTRLTVT.

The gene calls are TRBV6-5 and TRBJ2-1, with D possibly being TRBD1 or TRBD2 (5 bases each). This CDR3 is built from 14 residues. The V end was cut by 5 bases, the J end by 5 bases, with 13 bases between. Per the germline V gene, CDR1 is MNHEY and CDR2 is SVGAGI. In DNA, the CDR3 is TGTGCCAGCAGTCGGGACGGAGCCAACAATGAGCAGTTCTTC. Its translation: CASSRDGANNEQFF.

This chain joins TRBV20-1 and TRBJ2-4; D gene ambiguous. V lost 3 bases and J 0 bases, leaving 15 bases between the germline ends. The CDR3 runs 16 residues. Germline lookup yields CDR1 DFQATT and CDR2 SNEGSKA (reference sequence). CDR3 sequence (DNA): TGCAGTGCTAGTTTCGGAAGCATTGGAGCCAAAAACATTCAGTACTTC. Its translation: CSASFGSIGAKNIQYF.

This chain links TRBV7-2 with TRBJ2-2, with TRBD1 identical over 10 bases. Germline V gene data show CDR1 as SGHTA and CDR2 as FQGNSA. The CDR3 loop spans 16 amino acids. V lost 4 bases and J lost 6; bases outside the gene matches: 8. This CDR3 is CASSSAGTGVAGELFF. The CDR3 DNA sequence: TGTGCCAGCAGCTCAGCCGGGACAGGGGTCGCCGGGGAGCTGTTTTTT.

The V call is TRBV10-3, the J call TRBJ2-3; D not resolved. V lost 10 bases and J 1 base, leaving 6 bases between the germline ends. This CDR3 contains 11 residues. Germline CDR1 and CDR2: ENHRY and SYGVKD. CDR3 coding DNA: TGTGCCACGCTCCGCACAGATACGCAGTATTTT. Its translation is CATLRTDTQYF.

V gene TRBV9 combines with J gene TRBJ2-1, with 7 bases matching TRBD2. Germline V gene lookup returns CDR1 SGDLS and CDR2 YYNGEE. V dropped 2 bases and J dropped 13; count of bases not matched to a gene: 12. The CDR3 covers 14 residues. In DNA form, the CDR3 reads TGTGCCAGCAGCGTCACCGGGACTATGTTGCGCCAGTTCTTC. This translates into CASSVTGTMLRQFF.